This TCR beta chain derives from a study of T cell responses to AZD1222 COVID-19 vaccine. Using immunoSEQ multiplex PCR, the repertoire was profiled, and TCRdb retains in-frame clones only, with some absent. The table includes more than 250,000 clones, approximately 93% detected once. V gave up 8 bases and J gave up 9 bases, with 14 bases separating them. Germline values: CDR1 MNHEY, CDR2 SMNVEV (reference sequence). This CDR3 comprises 13 residues. As concerns this clone: Its antigen remains unidentified.

Notes on the study in general: Repertoires were obtained only post-peak T cell response. Per reports, nearly half of all spike-specific TCRs target regions that are unmutated in variants. The sample set comprised mostly white British donors with more females, and clonal diversity was possibly underestimated. The study found vaccine-associated CD4 TCRs spanning spike, dominant at 160-218 and 743-854.

This clonotype was obtained from an adult in good health. The V and J genes are TRBV27 and TRBJ1-6, with D tentatively TRBD1 (5 bases). Source: peripheral blood, taken on day 0 of AZD1222 vaccination. CDR3 DNA sequence: TGTGCCAGCGGTCAGTTGAGGGGTTCACCCCTCCACTTT. The encoded protein is CASGQLRGSPLHF.